This T cell receptor (beta chain) was observed in a study of cytomegalovirus exposure and HLA in healthy donors. General observations from the study: Other equally common chains were less clonally expanded than HLA-associated TCR beta chains, a later analysis showed. Near-uniform donor sequencing depth was presumed by presence/absence analyses.

The PCR was carried out with 60 Vbeta primers and 13 Jbeta primers. Using immunoSEQ multiplex PCR, the repertoire was profiled, and TCRdb retains in-frame clones only, with some absent. The table has about 120,000 clones, approximately 70% seen once. As for the donors, each was a healthy bone marrow donor. Details on this clone: The target antigen is unknown.

This sequence was found in a woman in her 30s in good health and CMV-seronegative. Sequencing was done on a sample of PBMCs.

The CDR3 nucleotides are TGTGCCAGCAGTAATACAGTCTCCTACGAGCAGTACTTC. Protein: CASSNTVSYEQYF. V and J are TRBV6-1 and TRBJ2-7; no firm D call. This CDR3 has 13 residues. CDR1 and CDR2 (germline): MNHNS, SASEGT. Trimming took 5 bases from V and 0 from J, leaving 8 bases between them.